Sequencing of this T cell receptor (beta chain) was carried out in a study of human thymus T cells. Corrective heart surgery yielded resections, and these provided the thymus tissue. Healthy Finnish infants undergoing corrective surgery for congenital heart defects provided the donor material. On this clone: The antigen remains unidentified.

Study-wide findings and caveats: Across thymic and blood repertoires, the usage of V and J genes appeared to be biased.

The repertoire was sequenced with immunoSEQ multiplex PCR; TCRdb's copy has only in-frame clones and lacks some. The table includes 55,000 to 85,000 clones, roughly 95% detected once. The sample comprised thymus tissue. The clonotype originates from a girl in the first two years of life with a congenital heart defect but otherwise immunologically healthy.

The CDR3 DNA reads TGTGCCAGCACCCCCCCGTACTTC. Translated: CASTPPYF. The chain has TRBV7-8 and TRBJ2-5; D not certain. The length of the CDR3 is 8 residues. Trimming removed 7 bases at V and 13 bases at J, with 7 bases between. Germline V lookup: CDR1 SGHVS, CDR2 FQNEAQ.